This T cell receptor beta chain appears in the sequencing data of a study of T cells in localized non-small cell lung cancer. Study observations and caveats: Uninvolved adjacent lung showed the highest T cell clonality, exceeding tumor. Higher blood T cell density tracked longer overall survival. Appearing in adjacent lung were a median roughly 59 of the top 100 tumor clones.

Remarks on this clone: The target antigen is unknown.

The table came from immunoSEQ multiplex PCR; TCRdb's copy has only in-frame clones and leaves some out. The table has 25,000 to 35,000 clones, 89% seen once. This clonotype originated in a woman aged 35-75 years with stage I lung adenocarcinoma. The sample here was peripheral blood, taken before any cancer treatment.

The CDR3 nucleotides read TGTGCCAGCAGTTACTCGCGCCGGGGAAACACTGAAGCTTTCTTT. It translates to CASSYSRRGNTEAFF. The chain combines TRBV6-5 with TRBJ1-1; unclear D gene. V lost 0 bases and J 2 bases, leaving 10 bases between the germline ends. Germline CDR1 and CDR2: MNHEY and SVGAGI. This CDR3 comprises 15 residues.